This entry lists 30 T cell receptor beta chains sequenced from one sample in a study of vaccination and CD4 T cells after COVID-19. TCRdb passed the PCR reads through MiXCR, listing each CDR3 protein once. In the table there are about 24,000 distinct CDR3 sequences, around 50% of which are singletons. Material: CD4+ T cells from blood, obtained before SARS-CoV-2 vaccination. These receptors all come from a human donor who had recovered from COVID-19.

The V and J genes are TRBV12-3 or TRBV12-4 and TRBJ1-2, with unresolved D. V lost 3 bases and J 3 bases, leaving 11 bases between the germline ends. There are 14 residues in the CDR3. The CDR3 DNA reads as TGTGCCAGCAGTTTCCGACGGAAACACTATGGCTACACCTTC. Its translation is CASSFRRKHYGYTF.

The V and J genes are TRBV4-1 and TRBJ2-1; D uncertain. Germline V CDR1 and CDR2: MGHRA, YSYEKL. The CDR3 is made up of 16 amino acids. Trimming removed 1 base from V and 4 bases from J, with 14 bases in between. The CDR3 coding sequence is TGCGCCAGCAGCCAAGCCGCGACAAACCTATACAATGAGCAGTTCTTC. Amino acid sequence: CASSQAATNLYNEQFF.

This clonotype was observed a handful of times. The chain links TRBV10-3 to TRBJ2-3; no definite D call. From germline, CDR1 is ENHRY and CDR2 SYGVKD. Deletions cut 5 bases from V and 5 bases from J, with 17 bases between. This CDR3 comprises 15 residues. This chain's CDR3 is CAISLRMDDRDTQYF. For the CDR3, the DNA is TGTGCCATCAGTCTACGCATGGACGATCGAGATACGCAGTATTTT.

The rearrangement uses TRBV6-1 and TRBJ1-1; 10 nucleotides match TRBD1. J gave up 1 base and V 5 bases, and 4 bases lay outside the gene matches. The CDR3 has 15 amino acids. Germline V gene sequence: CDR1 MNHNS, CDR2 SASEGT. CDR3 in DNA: TGTGCCAGCAGTAAATGGACAGGGGGGAACACTGAAGCTTTCTTT. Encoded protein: CASSKWTGGNTEAFF.

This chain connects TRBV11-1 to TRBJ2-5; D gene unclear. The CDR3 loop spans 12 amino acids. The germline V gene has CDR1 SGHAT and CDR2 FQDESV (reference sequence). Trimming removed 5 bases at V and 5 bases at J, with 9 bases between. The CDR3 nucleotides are TGTGCCAGCAGCATCCGAGATGAGACCCAGTACTTC. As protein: CASSIRDETQYF.

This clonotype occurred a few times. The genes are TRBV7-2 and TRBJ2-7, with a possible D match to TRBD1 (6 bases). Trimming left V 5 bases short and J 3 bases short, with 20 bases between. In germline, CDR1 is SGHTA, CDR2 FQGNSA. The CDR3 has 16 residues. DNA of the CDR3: TGTGCCAGCAGCGTTCAAAAGACAGGTTGGGGCTACGAGCAGTACTTC. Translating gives CASSVQKTGWGYEQYF.

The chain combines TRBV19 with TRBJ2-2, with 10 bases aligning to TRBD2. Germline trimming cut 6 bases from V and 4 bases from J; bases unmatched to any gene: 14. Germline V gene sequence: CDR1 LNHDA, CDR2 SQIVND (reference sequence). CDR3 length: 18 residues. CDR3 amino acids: CASRSTTAGGPATGELFF. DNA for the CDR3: TGTGCCAGTAGATCGACTACAGCGGGAGGGCCCGCCACCGGGGAGCTGTTTTTT.

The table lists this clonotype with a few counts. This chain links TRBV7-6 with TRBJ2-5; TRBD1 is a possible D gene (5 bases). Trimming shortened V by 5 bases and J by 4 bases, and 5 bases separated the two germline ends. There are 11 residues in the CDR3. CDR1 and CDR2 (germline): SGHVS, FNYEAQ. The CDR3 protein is CASSQGETQYF. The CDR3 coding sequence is TGTGCCAGCAGCCAGGGAGAGACCCAGTACTTC.

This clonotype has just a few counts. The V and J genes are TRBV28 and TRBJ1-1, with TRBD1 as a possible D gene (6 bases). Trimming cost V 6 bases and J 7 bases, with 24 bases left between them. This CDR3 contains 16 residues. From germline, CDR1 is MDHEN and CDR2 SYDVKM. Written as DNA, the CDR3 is TGTGCCAGCAGGGGCGGCCTTGGTAAGGGGGAGGGTGAAGCTTTCTTT. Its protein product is CASRGGLGKGEGEAFF.

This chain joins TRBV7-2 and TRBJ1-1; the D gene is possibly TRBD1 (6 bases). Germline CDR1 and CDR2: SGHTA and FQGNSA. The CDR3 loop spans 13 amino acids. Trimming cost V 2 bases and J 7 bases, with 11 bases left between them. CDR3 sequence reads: CASSLNREDEAFF. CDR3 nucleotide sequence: TGTGCCAGCAGCTTAAACAGGGAAGATGAAGCTTTCTTT.

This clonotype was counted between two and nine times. CDR3 sequence reads: CASSPQGIPYEQYF. The CDR3 nucleotides are TGTGCCAGCAGCCCCCAGGGAATCCCCTACGAGCAGTACTTC. This chain connects TRBV7-9 to TRBJ2-7; a possible D gene is TRBD1 (5 bases). Trimming removed 5 bases from V and 2 bases from J, with 13 bases in between. This CDR3 is built from 14 residues. The germline gives CDR1 SEHNR, CDR2 FQNEAQ (reference sequence).

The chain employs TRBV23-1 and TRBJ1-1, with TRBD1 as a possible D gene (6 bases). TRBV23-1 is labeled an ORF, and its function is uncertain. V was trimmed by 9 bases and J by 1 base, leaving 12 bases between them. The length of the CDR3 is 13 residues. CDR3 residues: CAREIQGNTEAFF. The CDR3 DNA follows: TGCGCCAGAGAAATACAGGGGAACACTGAAGCTTTCTTT.

The CDR3 DNA follows: TGCAGTGCTAGTTCAGGTCTATCCCACTACGAGCAGTACTTC. It codes for CSASSGLSHYEQYF. This rearrangement joins TRBV20-1 to TRBJ2-7; D gene ambiguous. Per germline, CDR1 DFQATT and CDR2 SNEGSKA (reference sequence). This CDR3 region has 14 residues. Trimming pared 3 bases from V and 3 bases from J, leaving 15 bases between.

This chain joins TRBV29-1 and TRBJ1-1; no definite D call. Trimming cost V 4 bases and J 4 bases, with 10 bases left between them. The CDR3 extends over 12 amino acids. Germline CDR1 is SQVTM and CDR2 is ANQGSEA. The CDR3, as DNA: TGCAGCGTTGGACCTAGGGTCACTGAAGCTTTCTTT. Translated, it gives CSVGPRVTEAFF.

The chain's CDR3 is CSALPSGNSNEQFF. The CDR3 DNA reads as TGCAGTGCTCTCCCTAGCGGGAATAGCAATGAGCAGTTCTTC. The rearrangement joins TRBV20-1 to TRBJ2-1; 9 bases match TRBD2. This CDR3 comprises 14 residues. Germline CDR1 and CDR2: DFQATT and SNEGSKA (reference sequence). Trimming took 5 bases from V and 6 from J; bases not matched to a gene: 8.

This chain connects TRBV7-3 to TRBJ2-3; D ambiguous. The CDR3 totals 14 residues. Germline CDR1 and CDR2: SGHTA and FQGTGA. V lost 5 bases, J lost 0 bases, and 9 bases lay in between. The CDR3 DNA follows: TGTGCCAGCAGCCAAGCCCTCAGCACAGATACGCAGTATTTT. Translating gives CASSQALSTDTQYF.

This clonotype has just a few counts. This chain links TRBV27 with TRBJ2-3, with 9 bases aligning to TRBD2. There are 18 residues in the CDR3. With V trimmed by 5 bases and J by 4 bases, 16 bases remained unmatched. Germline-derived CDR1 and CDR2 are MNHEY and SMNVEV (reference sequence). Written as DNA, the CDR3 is TGTGCCAGCAGTCTAGGATATAACGGCGGGAGGGGGCCAGATACGCAGTATTTT. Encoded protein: CASSLGYNGGRGPDTQYF.

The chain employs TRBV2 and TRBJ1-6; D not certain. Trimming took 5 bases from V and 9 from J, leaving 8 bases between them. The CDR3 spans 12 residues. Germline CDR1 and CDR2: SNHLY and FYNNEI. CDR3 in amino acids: CASSSTGSPLHF. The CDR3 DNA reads TGTGCCAGCAGTTCGACCGGTTCACCCCTCCACTTT.

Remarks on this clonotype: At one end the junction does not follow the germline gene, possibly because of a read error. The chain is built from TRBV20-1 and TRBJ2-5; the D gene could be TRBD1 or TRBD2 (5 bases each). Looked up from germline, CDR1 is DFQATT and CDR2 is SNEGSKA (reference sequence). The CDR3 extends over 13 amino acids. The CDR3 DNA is TGCGGTGCTAGAGTGGGGGAACAAGAGACCCAGTACTTC. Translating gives CGARVGEQETQYF.

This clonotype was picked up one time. CDR3 nucleotides: TGCAGTGCTAACCGCCCGGGGCAGGTTACCACCGGGGAGCTGTTTTTT. Its protein is CSANRPGQVTTGELFF. The rearrangement links TRBV20-1 to TRBJ2-2; D could derive from TRBD1 or TRBD2 (5 bases each). Trimming shortened V by 4 bases and J by 4 bases, and 19 bases separated the two germline ends. The CDR3 has 16 amino acids. The germline V gene encodes CDR1 DFQATT and CDR2 SNEGSKA (reference sequence).

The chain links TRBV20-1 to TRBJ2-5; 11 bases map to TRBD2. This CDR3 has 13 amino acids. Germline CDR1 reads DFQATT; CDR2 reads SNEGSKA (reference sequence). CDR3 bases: TGCAGCCCAGGGACTAGCGGAAAAGAGACCCAGTACTTC. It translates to CSPGTSGKETQYF.

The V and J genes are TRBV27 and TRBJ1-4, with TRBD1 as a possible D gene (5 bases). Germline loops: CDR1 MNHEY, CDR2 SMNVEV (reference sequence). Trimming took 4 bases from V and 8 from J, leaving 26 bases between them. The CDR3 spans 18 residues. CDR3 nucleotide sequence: TGTGCCAGCAGTTCTTGGGGGGTCCTCCCGTGGGGTGAAGAAAAACTGTTTTTT. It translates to CASSSWGVLPWGEEKLFF.

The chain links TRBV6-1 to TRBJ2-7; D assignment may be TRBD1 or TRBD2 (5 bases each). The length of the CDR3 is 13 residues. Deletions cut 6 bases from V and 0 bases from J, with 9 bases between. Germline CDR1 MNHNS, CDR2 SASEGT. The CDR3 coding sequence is TGTGCCAGCAGGGTCGGGGCCTCCTACGAGCAGTACTTC. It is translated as CASRVGASYEQYF.

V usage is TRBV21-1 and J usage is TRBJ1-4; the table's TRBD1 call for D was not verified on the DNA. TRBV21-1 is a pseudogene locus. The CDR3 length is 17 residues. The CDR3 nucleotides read TGTGCCAGCAGCACATCGACAGGGGCCGGTACTAATGAAAAACTGTTTTTT. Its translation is CASSTSTGAGTNEKLFF.

CDR3 loop: CASSLGGQGLFYNSPLHF. The CDR3 DNA reads as TGTGCCAGCAGCTTGGGGGGACAGGGCCTTTTTTATAATTCACCCCTCCACTTT. V is TRBV5-6 and J is TRBJ1-6, with TRBD1 identical over 9 bases. Germline CDR1 SGHDT, CDR2 YYEEEE. V shed 0 bases, J shed 4 bases, and the junction held 8 bases outside the gene matches. The CDR3 covers 18 residues.

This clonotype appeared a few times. CDR3 in amino acids: CASSPGLLAGPWETQYF. In DNA form, the CDR3 reads TGTGCCAGCAGCCCGGGACTTCTAGCGGGCCCTTGGGAGACCCAGTACTTC. The chain has TRBV6-2 or TRBV6-3 and TRBJ2-5; the match to TRBD2 covers 8 bases. With V trimmed by 6 bases and J by 5 bases, 17 bases remained unmatched. CDR1 is MNHEY, CDR2 SVGEGT, per germline. The CDR3 sequence is 17 residues long.

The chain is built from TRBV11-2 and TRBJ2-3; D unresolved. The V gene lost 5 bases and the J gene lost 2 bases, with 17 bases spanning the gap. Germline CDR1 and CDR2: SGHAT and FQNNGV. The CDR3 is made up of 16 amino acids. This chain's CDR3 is CASSPRLKGTTDTQYF. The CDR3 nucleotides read TGTGCCAGCAGCCCCCGCCTAAAGGGAACCACAGATACGCAGTATTTT.

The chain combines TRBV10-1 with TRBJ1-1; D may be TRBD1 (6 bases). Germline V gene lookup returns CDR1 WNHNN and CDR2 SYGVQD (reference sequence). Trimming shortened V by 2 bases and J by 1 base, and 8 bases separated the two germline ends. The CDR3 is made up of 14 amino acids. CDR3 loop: CASSEARGNTEAFF. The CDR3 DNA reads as TGCGCCAGCAGTGAGGCCAGGGGGAACACTGAAGCTTTCTTT.

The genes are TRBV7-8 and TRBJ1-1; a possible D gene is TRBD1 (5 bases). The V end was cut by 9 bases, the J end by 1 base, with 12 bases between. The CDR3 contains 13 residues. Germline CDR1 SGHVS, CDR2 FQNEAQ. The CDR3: CASRKGTNTEAFF. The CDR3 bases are TGTGCCAGTCGTAAAGGGACGAACACTGAAGCTTTCTTT. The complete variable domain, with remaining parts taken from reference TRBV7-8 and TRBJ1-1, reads GAGVSQSPRYKVAKRGQDVALRCDPISGHVSLFWYQQALGQGPEFLTYFQNEAQLDKSGLPSDRFFAERPEGSVSTLKIQRTQQEDSAVYLCASRKGTNTEAFFGQGTRLTVV.

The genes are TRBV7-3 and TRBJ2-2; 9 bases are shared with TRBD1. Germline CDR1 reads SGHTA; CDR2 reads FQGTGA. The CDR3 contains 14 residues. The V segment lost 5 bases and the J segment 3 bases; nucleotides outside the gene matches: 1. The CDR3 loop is CASSGQGYTGELFF. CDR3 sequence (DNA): TGTGCCAGCAGCGGACAGGGGTACACCGGGGAGCTGTTTTTT. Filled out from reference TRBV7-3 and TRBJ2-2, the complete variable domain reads GAGVSQTPSNKVTEKGKYVELRCDPISGHTALYWYRQSLGQGPEFLIYFQGTGAADDSGLPNDRFFAVRPEGSVSTLKIQRTERGDSAVYLCASSGQGYTGELFFGEGSRLTVL.